This T cell receptor (beta chain) was captured by sequencing in a study of blood T cell repertoires in COVID-19. This clone was picked up one time. Each participant's cohort was designated according to participant-reported clinical history. The CDR3 has 15 residues. Trimming stripped 2 bases from V and 2 bases from J, with 10 bases between. The V gene's germline CDR1 is MNHEY and CDR2 SVGAGI. Repertoires were generated with immunoSEQ multiplex PCR, while TCRdb's copy carries only in-frame clones and drops some. Of over 150,000 clones in the sample, 65% to 90% were seen once. The sequence was obtained from a man aged 40-55 years who had recovered from COVID-19. The sample was PBMCs or T cells enriched from blood (not recorded which). The chain employs TRBV6-5 and TRBJ2-1; a possible D gene is TRBD1 (6 bases). The CDR3 spells CASSYRGGAYNEQFF. CDR3 DNA sequence: TGTGCCAGCAGTTACCGAGGGGGAGCCTACAATGAGCAGTTCTTC.